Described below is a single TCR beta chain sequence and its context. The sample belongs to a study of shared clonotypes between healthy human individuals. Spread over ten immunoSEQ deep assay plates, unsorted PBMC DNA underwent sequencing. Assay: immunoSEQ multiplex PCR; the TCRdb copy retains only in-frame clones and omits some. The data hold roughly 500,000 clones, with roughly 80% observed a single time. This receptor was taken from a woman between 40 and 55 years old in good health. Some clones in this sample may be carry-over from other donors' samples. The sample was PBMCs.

Here the CDR3 DNA reads TGTGCCAGCTCACGACGAACGGCGGGCACAGATACGCAGTATTTT. As protein: CASSRRTAGTDTQYF. The J gene is TRBJ2-3, the V gene TRBV18; no clear D gene. Germline CDR1 KGHSH, CDR2 LQKENI. This CDR3 has 15 amino acids. V was shortened by 4 bases and J by 1 base, with 12 bases between the two germline ends.